A single T cell receptor beta chain is shown here with its context. Here immunoSEQ multiplex PCR was the method, and the copy in TCRdb shows in-frame clones only, minus some. This table holds 90,000 or so clones, under 90% found once. This record comes from a study of blood T cell repertoires in COVID-19. CDR1 and CDR2 (germline): SGHDN, FVKESK. The CDR3 totals 17 residues. Between the trimmed V and J ends, which lost 1 base and 6 bases, there was a span of 18 bases. The TCR comes from a man aged 55 to 69 with COVID-19, enrolled during active disease. Sequencing input: peripheral blood. The chain uses TRBV14 and TRBJ2-2; possible D gene TRBD2, 5 bases. CDR3 sequence reads: CASSQVTGKTGAGELFF. Here the CDR3 DNA reads TGTGCCAGCAGCCAAGTAACGGGAAAAACTGGGGCCGGGGAGCTGTTTTTT.